The rows below give T cell receptor beta chains drawn from one sample of a study of cytomegalovirus exposure and HLA in healthy donors. Using immunoSEQ multiplex PCR, the repertoire was profiled, and TCRdb retains in-frame clones only, with some absent. The sample holds about 190,000 clones, approximately 77% seen once. Sequences were obtained from PBMCs. The receptors come from a man aged 35 to 55 in good health and CMV-seropositive. Each CDR3 is given with its conserved first and last residue. The D gene is left open where the match is weak. Clone size appears in some rows only: once, few, many, or a class for an expanded clone.

TRBJ1-3,TRBD1,NA,TRBV2,TGTGCCAGCAGTGTGGACAGGGCTAGCTCTGGAAACACCATATATTTT,CASSVDRASSGNTIYF
TRBJ2-2,NA,NA,TRBV7-7,TGTGCCAGCAGCTTAGCGCCTGAGGGAGGGGAGCTGTTTTTT,CASSLAPEGGELFF
TRBJ2-3,NA,NA,TRBV4-1,TGCGCCAGCAGCCGCACCCCCGTGACAAGAAGCACAGATACGCAGTATTTT,CASSRTPVTRSTDTQYF
TRBJ1-5,TRBD1,NA,TRBV28,TGTGCCAGCAGTTGGTGGGACAGGGCTTTATTAAAGGTCCTCAATCAGCCCCAGCATTTT,CASSWWDRALLKVLNQPQHF
TRBJ2-5,TRBD1,once,TRBV7-9,TGTGCCAGCAGCCAAGGGACAGGGGGTAATGTATTGGAGACCCAGTACTTC,CASSQGTGGNVLETQYF
TRBJ1-1,NA,NA,TRBV10-3,TGTGCCATCAGTATACAGGGTAATGAAGCTTTCTTT,CAISIQGNEAFF
TRBJ2-5,NA,few,TRBV4-3,TGCGCCAGCAGCCAGCAGGGGGGAAAGACCCAGTACTTC,CASSQQGGKTQYF
TRBJ2-3,NA,NA,TRBV18,TGTGCCAGCTCACCACCGAGTGAGGATACGCAGTATTTT,CASSPPSEDTQYF
TRBJ1-2,NA,once,TRBV15,TGTGCCACCAGCAGGGCCTCACAGGGTAACTATGGCTACACCTTC,CATSRASQGNYGYTF
TRBJ2-2,NA,NA,TRBV4-2,TGTTCCAGCAGCCAAGATTCGGTCACAGGGTTTAGGGGAACGCTTGGGGAGCTGTTTTTT,CSSSQDSVTGFRGTLGELFF
TRBJ1-5,NA,NA,TRBV19,TGTGCCAGTAGTCGGACAATCAGCAATCAGCCCCAGCATTTT,CASSRTISNQPQHF
TRBJ2-5,NA,once,TRBV6-5,TGTGCCAGCAGTTACCCAGGGGTCGGAGAGACCCAGTACTTC,CASSYPGVGETQYF
TRBJ2-3,NA,few,TRBV7-9,TGTGCCAGCAGCTTAGGCGGGGGCATAGACACAGATACGCAGTATTTT,CASSLGGGIDTDTQYF
TRBJ1-2,TRBD1,NA,TRBV30,TGTGCCTGGAGGAGGACAGGGGGCAGCTATGGCTACACCTTC,CAWRRTGGSYGYTF
TRBJ2-1,TRBD1,few,TRBV19,TGTGCCAGTAACTCGCCGGGACAGGGGGCGCATGAGCAGTTCTTC,CASNSPGQGAHEQFF
TRBJ1-2,NA,NA,TRBV21-1,TGTGCCAGCAGCAAAGACCAGTTAATTAACTATGGCTACACCTTC,CASSKDQLINYGYTF
TRBJ2-3,TRBD2,NA,TRBV5-1,TGCGCCAGCAGCTACCAAAGACTAGCGGGGGGTAGCACAGATACGCAGTATTTT,CASSYQRLAGGSTDTQYF
TRBJ2-7,NA,NA,TRBV12-2,TGTGCAAGTCGCTTAGACCCCCCTCCCCGACTAGCGGGGATCTACGAGCAGTACTTC,CASRLDPPPRLAGIYEQYF
TRBJ1-1,TRBD1,NA,TRBV28,TGTGCCAGCAGGATAACAGGGGGTACTGAAGCTTTCTTT,CASRITGGTEAFF
TRBJ2-7,NA,few,TRBV5-6,TGTGCCAGCAGCCCTACCAGGTCCTACGAGCAGTACTTC,CASSPTRSYEQYF
TRBJ1-5,NA,NA,TRBV28,TGTGCCAGAGAGACACCACTCCAGCATTTT,CARETPLQHF
TRBJ1-5,TRBD1,NA,TRBV7-2,TGTGCCAGCAGCCGTGGGGACAGTTTAAATCAGCCCCAGCATTTT,CASSRGDSLNQPQHF
TRBJ2-3,NA,NA,TRBV14,TGTGCCAGCAGCCTGGGCAGGGGCCCATCCACAGATACGCAGTATTTT,CASSLGRGPSTDTQYF
TRBJ2-1,TRBD2,NA,TRBV27,TGTGCCAGCAGTCTCGGACTAGGTGAGCAGTTCTTC,CASSLGLGEQFF
TRBJ2-5,TRBD2,NA,TRBV29-1,TGCAGCGGTAGCGGGAGGTTGGTCGAGACCCAGTACTTC,CSGSGRLVETQYF
TRBJ2-1,NA,NA,TRBV6-5,TGTGCCAGCAAGGGGGGGGGCTCCTACAATGAGCAGTTCTTC,CASKGGGSYNEQFF
TRBJ2-1,NA,NA,TRBV21-1,TGTGCCAGCAGCAAAGGGGAAGGAAGGATCGGGGTTTGGGAGGATGAGCAGTTCTTC,CASSKGEGRIGVWEDEQFF
TRBJ2-1,NA,NA,TRBV13,TGTGCCAGCAGCTTCGCCGGGGAGCAGTTCTTC,CASSFAGEQFF
TRBJ1-4,TRBD1,NA,TRBV7-2,TGTGCCAGCAGCTTAGTCCGGGGACAGGGAACTAATGAAAAACTGTTTTTT,CASSLVRGQGTNEKLFF
TRBJ1-1,TRBD1,NA,TRBV4-2,TGTGCCAGCAGCCCTACCTACGGACAGGGGAGTACTGAAGCTTTCTTT,CASSPTYGQGSTEAFF
TRBJ1-1,TRBD1,NA,TRBV7-9,TGTGCCAGCAGCTTATTGGGGGCAGGGGGAGAGGGGGACACTGAAGCTTTCTTT,CASSLLGAGGEGDTEAFF
TRBJ1-4,TRBD1,NA,TRBV5-1,TGCGCCAGCAGCCCGGGACAGGGGTACGAAAAACTGTTTTTT,CASSPGQGYEKLFF
TRBJ1-2,TRBD1,NA,TRBV19,TGTGCCAGTAGCCACAAGGACAGGGGGCCTGGCTACACCTTC,CASSHKDRGPGYTF
TRBJ2-3,TRBD2,few,TRBV28,TGTGCCAGCAGCCCGGGACTAGCGGGGGGGCCGGGGGGTACAGATACGCAGTATTTT,CASSPGLAGGPGGTDTQYF
TRBJ2-7,NA,NA,TRBV6-1,TGTGCCAGCAGTGAACTGGAGGGCCAAGGGCACTTC,CASSELEGQGHF
TRBJ2-5,NA,NA,TRBV19,TGTGCCAGTAGTACGGGGTCCGGGAGCCAAGAGACCCAGTACTTC,CASSTGSGSQETQYF
TRBJ2-5,TRBD2,few,TRBV5-6,TGTGCCAGCAGCCCAGCGGGGGCAAAAGAGACCCAGTACTTC,CASSPAGAKETQYF
TRBJ2-4,NA,NA,TRBV11-2,TGTGCCAGCAGCAAAACGGGAGTAGCCAAAAACATTCAGTACTTC,CASSKTGVAKNIQYF
TRBJ2-3,NA,NA,TRBV5-4,TGTGCCAGCAGCTCCTCGACAGACACAGATACGCAGTATTTT,CASSSSTDTDTQYF
TRBJ2-7,TRBD1,few,TRBV10-3,TGTGCCATCAGCCGGGACAGGGGGAGGTTGTACTTC,CAISRDRGRLYF
TRBJ2-7,TRBD1,NA,TRBV28,TGTGCCAGCAGTCCCCTGACAGGGATGAGCTCCGAGCAGTACTTC,CASSPLTGMSSEQYF
TRBJ2-2,NA,once,TRBV5-1,TGCGCCAGCAGACCGGGACACCAGAACACCGGGGAGCTGTTTTTT,CASRPGHQNTGELFF
TRBJ1-4,TRBD1,NA,TRBV9,TGTGCCAGCAGCACCTCAGGGGGAAAACTGTTTTTT,CASSTSGGKLFF
TRBJ1-4,NA,NA,TRBV27,TGTGCCAGCAGTTTTTTAGGAGTTAATGAAAAACTGTTTTTT,CASSFLGVNEKLFF
TRBJ2-5,NA,NA,TRBV7-9,TGTGCCAGCAGCTTAGTAGGGGTGGAGACCCAGTACTTC,CASSLVGVETQYF
TRBJ2-1,NA,NA,TRBV9,TGTGCCAGCAGCGTAGGTCCAGGGGGGATAGAGCAGTTCTTC,CASSVGPGGIEQFF
TRBJ2-7,TRBD1,NA,TRBV5-5,TGTGCCAGCAGCCTGGACAGGTGGGAACCCTATGAGCAGTACTTC,CASSLDRWEPYEQYF
TRBJ1-2,NA,NA,TRBV19,TGTGCCAGTACCGCCGGCACGGGCAGGGGTCTACTCTATGGCTACACCTTC,CASTAGTGRGLLYGYTF
TRBJ1-5,TRBD1,NA,TRBV6-5,TGTGCCAGCAGCCCTGACAGGGATCGGCAGCCCCAGCATTTT,CASSPDRDRQPQHF
TRBJ1-3,NA,NA,TRBV5-1,TGCGCCAGCAGCCCAAAACCTACAGGCGCCGCCGGAAACACCATATATTTT,CASSPKPTGAAGNTIYF
TRBJ2-7,TRBD2,few,TRBV6-1,TGTGCCAGCAGCCCAGGACTAGGGTTGGGCGAGCAGTACTTC,CASSPGLGLGEQYF
TRBJ2-1,TRBD2,NA,TRBV28,TGTGCCAGCAGTCAGACAAGCGGGAGGAAATTTGGTGAGCAGTTCTTC,CASSQTSGRKFGEQFF
TRBJ2-2,TRBD1,NA,TRBV9,TGTGCCAGCACCCGGGACAGCAACACCGGGGAGCTGTTTTTT,CASTRDSNTGELFF
TRBJ1-3,TRBD1,NA,TRBV7-9,TGTGCCAGCAGCTTAGAGGGCAGCACAGGGGGCGGAGGAAACACCATATATTTT,CASSLEGSTGGGGNTIYF
TRBJ2-5,TRBD2,NA,TRBV5-1,TGCGCCAGCAGCCGGGGAGGGACTACCCCCCAAGAGACCCAGTACTTC,CASSRGGTTPQETQYF
TRBJ1-4,NA,NA,TRBV11-2,TGTGCCAGCAGCTTAGACTCCCCGGGTGAAAAACTGTTTTTT,CASSLDSPGEKLFF
TRBJ1-2,NA,NA,TRBV2,TGTGCCAGCCCCCTCGGGAGGGGTGACGGCTACACCTTC,CASPLGRGDGYTF
TRBJ1-1,NA,few,TRBV25-1,TGTGCCAGCAGTAATCGTGGGGGGTGGACTGAAGCTTTCTTT,CASSNRGGWTEAFF
TRBJ1-6,TRBD1,few,TRBV4-2,TGTGCCAGCAGCCAACCGGGACAGGGCGATTCACCCCTCCACTTT,CASSQPGQGDSPLHF